The next 27 T cell receptor beta chains were all read from a single sample in a study of radiotherapy plus CTLA-4 blockade in lung cancer. Method: immunoSEQ multiplex PCR; TCRdb's copy keeps in-frame clones and lacks some. This sample has about 38,000 clones, with 65% to 90% found just once. Sequencing used peripheral blood, obtained from a patient treated with radiotherapy plus ipilimumab. These receptors came from a human donor with non-small cell lung cancer whose response to radiotherapy plus ipilimumab could not be evaluated.

V and J are TRBV6-6 and TRBJ1-1, with 9 nucleotides matching TRBD1. The germline gives CDR1 MNHNY, CDR2 SVGAGI (reference sequence). This CDR3 comprises 15 residues. Trimming removed 6 bases from V and 4 bases from J; junction bases left unmatched: 9. The CDR3 nucleotides read TGTGCCAGCAGCGATTTAGGACAGGGGACCACTGAAGCTTTCTTT. It encodes CASSDLGQGTTEAFF.

This chain joins TRBV10-2 and TRBJ2-1; 9 bases map to TRBD2. With V trimmed by 5 bases and J by 4 bases, 6 bases remained unmatched. The CDR3 length is 15 residues. The germline V gene has CDR1 WSHSY and CDR2 SAAADI. As DNA, the CDR3 is TGCGCCAGCAGTCTCCTAGCGGGGCCGTACAATGAGCAGTTCTTC. Protein: CASSLLAGPYNEQFF.

The chain couples TRBV2 to TRBJ2-2; D is possibly TRBD1 (6 bases). Trimming removed 7 bases at V and 6 bases at J, with 21 bases between. The CDR3 extends over 16 amino acids. Germline V gene lookup returns CDR1 SNHLY and CDR2 FYNNEI. Here the CDR3 reads CASKGQGLSMAGELFF. The CDR3 DNA follows: TGTGCCAGCAAGGGCCAGGGGTTATCTATGGCCGGGGAGCTGTTTTTT.

The V gene is TRBV23-1, the J gene TRBJ2-5; D is perhaps TRBD1 (5 bases). TRBV23-1 is given ORF status, its function remaining uncertain. V lost 0 bases and J 1 base, leaving 12 bases between the germline ends. This CDR3 is 16 amino acids long. The CDR3 DNA follows: TGCGCCAGCAGTCAATCGTACCCAGGGTTCCAAGAGACCCAGTACTTC. This gives the protein CASSQSYPGFQETQYF.

CDR3: CASSEARGGQPQHF. The CDR3 region has the DNA TGTGCCAGCAGTGAAGCAAGAGGGGGCCAGCCCCAGCATTTT. This chain uses TRBV6-1 with TRBJ1-5, with TRBD1 identical over 7 bases. The CDR3 runs 14 residues. Germline CDR1 MNHNS, CDR2 SASEGT. The trim removed 0 bases at V and 7 bases at J, leaving 3 bases unmatched.

DNA of the CDR3: TGCGCCAGCAGCTTGAGCAGGGAAGAGACCCAGTACTTC. Translated: CASSLSREETQYF. The chain combines TRBV5-1 with TRBJ2-5; possible D gene TRBD1, 5 bases. V lost 1 base and J lost 3, with 7 bases in between. This CDR3 is built from 13 residues. Germline loops: CDR1 SGHRS, CDR2 YFSETQ.

This clone was detected once. V usage is TRBV4-2 and J usage is TRBJ2-7; TRBD2 aligns across 7 bases. Germline V gene data show CDR1 as LGHNA and CDR2 as YNFKEQ. Unmatched junction bases numbered 6, after V lost 1 base and J lost 0 bases. The CDR3 sequence is 16 residues long. The CDR3 DNA reads TGTGCCAGCAGCCAAGTCACTGCGGGAGTCTCCTACGAGCAGTACTTC. Its translation: CASSQVTAGVSYEQYF.

V usage is TRBV9 and J usage is TRBJ2-1, with TRBD2 identical over 12 bases. CDR3 size: 15 residues. The germline CDR1 and CDR2 sequences are SGDLS and YYNGEE. The junction had 2 bases not matched to a gene; V was cut back by 3 bases and J by 4 bases. CDR3 protein: CASSDTSGGYNEQFF. As DNA, the CDR3 is TGTGCCAGCAGCGACACTAGCGGGGGGTACAATGAGCAGTTCTTC.

The chain joins TRBV6-1 to TRBJ2-1; TRBD1 might be the D (6 bases). V lost 10 bases and J 3 bases, leaving 16 bases between the germline ends. The CDR3 loop spans 14 amino acids. Germline CDR1 is MNHNS and CDR2 is SASEGT. CDR3 bases: TGTGCCACCAAACCGGGACACAACTACAATGAGCAGTTCTTC. Its translation is CATKPGHNYNEQFF.

The chain has TRBV2 and TRBJ2-7, with D possibly matching TRBD1 (5 bases). The V gene lost 3 bases and the J gene lost 2 bases, with 20 bases spanning the gap. CDR1 is SNHLY and CDR2 is FYNNEI in the germline V gene. The CDR3 spans 17 residues. DNA of the CDR3: TGTGCCAGCAGTGACCGCGGACAACCAATTCCAACCTACGAGCAGTACTTC. Its translation is CASSDRGQPIPTYEQYF.

V is TRBV7-2 and J is TRBJ2-1; D may be TRBD2 (5 bases). Looked up from germline, CDR1 is SGHTA and CDR2 is FQGNSA. V was trimmed by 0 bases and J by 2 bases, leaving 14 bases between them. The CDR3 spans 17 residues. The DNA for the CDR3 is TGTGCCAGCAGCTTAGCAACCCTAGCCCGGGCCTACAATGAGCAGTTCTTC. It encodes CASSLATLARAYNEQFF.

The V gene is TRBV4-1, the J gene TRBJ2-2; weak D call: TRBD2 (6 bases). The CDR3 runs to 17 residues. Germline CDR1 is MGHRA and CDR2 is YSYEKL. With 1 base removed from V and 6 bases from J, the gap between germline ends came to 18 bases. The CDR3 sequence is CASSQGDSFRGAGELFF. CDR3 sequence (DNA): TGCGCCAGCAGCCAAGGCGACTCATTTCGCGGGGCCGGGGAGCTGTTTTTT.

The J gene is TRBJ2-1, the V gene TRBV13; possibly TRBD2 for D (5 bases). Trimming left V 2 bases short and J 5 bases short, with 13 bases between. The CDR3 spans 15 residues. Germline lookup yields CDR1 PRHDT and CDR2 FYEKMQ (reference sequence). CDR3 loop: CASSLRTRTDNEQFF. CDR3 nucleotide sequence: TGTGCCAGCAGCTTACGGACTCGGACCGACAATGAGCAGTTCTTC.

This chain connects TRBV5-1 to TRBJ2-5; D might be TRBD2 (6 bases). V lost 0 bases and J 3 bases, leaving 15 bases between the germline ends. The CDR3 sequence is 16 residues long. Germline V CDR1 and CDR2: SGHRS, YFSETQ. The CDR3 DNA is TGCGCCAGCAGCTTGGGGACGTTGCGGGGCGAAGAGACCCAGTACTTC. Translation gives CASSLGTLRGEETQYF.

This rearrangement joins TRBV28 to TRBJ1-5; 8 nucleotides align to TRBD1. With 5 bases clipped from V and 5 bases from J, the junction kept 8 bases outside the gene matches. CDR3 length equals 15 residues. Germline CDR1 reads MDHEN; CDR2 reads SYDVKM. CDR3 in amino acids: CASSTEGQGYQPQHF. The CDR3, as DNA: TGTGCCAGCAGTACCGAAGGACAGGGCTATCAGCCCCAGCATTTT.

The chain is built from TRBV5-8 and TRBJ1-1; D perhaps matches TRBD1 (5 bases). The CDR3 consists of 15 residues. CDR1 is SGHTS and CDR2 is YDEGEE in the germline V gene. Trimming removed 0 bases from V and 5 bases from J, with 14 bases in between. CDR3: CASSLVGGSRTEAFF. The CDR3 DNA is TGTGCCAGCAGCTTGGTTGGGGGGTCGAGGACTGAAGCTTTCTTT.

About this clone: Other DNA sequences within the sample encode an identical CDR3. The rearrangement joins TRBV5-8 to TRBJ2-1, with TRBD1 matching over 7 bases. The CDR3 is 14 residues long. V shed 4 bases, J shed 3 bases, and the junction held 4 bases outside the gene matches. CDR1 and CDR2 from the germline V gene are SGHTS and YDEGEE. The CDR3 DNA sequence: TGTGCCAGCAGCCCTAGGACAGGCTACAATGAGCAGTTCTTC. Translated: CASSPRTGYNEQFF.

This clone was picked up a small number of times. The CDR3 loop reads CASSPNPQYDYGYTF. The CDR3 DNA follows: TGTGCCAGCAGCCCCAACCCCCAGTACGACTATGGCTACACCTTC. V usage is TRBV7-2 and J usage is TRBJ1-2; D remains unclear. The germline V gene has CDR1 SGHTA and CDR2 FQGNSA. The CDR3 runs 15 residues. V lost 5 bases, J lost 3 bases, and 16 bases lay in between.

V gene TRBV7-2 combines with J gene TRBJ1-1; 7 bases are shared with TRBD1. Germline V CDR1 and CDR2: SGHTA, FQGNSA. V gave up 4 bases and J gave up 1 base; unmatched junction bases: 6. The CDR3 runs to 15 residues. The CDR3 reads CASSYTGTANTEAFF. The CDR3 coding sequence is TGTGCCAGCAGCTATACCGGGACAGCGAACACTGAAGCTTTCTTT.

The chain links TRBV6-1 to TRBJ1-5, with TRBD1 identical over 8 bases. The ends lost 6 bases at V and 5 bases at J; junction bases unmatched: 9. Germline CDR1 and CDR2: MNHNS and SASEGT. CDR3 length equals 15 residues. The CDR3 DNA follows: TGTGCCAGCAGCCCAACAGGGGGTTTGTATCAGCCCCAGCATTTT. It translates to CASSPTGGLYQPQHF.

This chain links TRBV5-4 with TRBJ2-2; 8 nucleotides line up with TRBD1. There are 17 residues in the CDR3. The germline CDR1 and CDR2 sequences are SGHNT and YYREEE (reference sequence). V shed 4 bases and J 7 bases; nucleotides not matched to a gene: 15. The CDR3 nucleotides are TGTGCCAGCAGCCTTCCCGGGGCTCTGACAGGGGACGGGGAGCTGTTTTTT. Its protein is CASSLPGALTGDGELFF. Variable domain in full (rest from reference TRBV5-4 and TRBJ2-2): ETGVTQSPTHLIKTRGQQVTLRCSSQSGHNTVSWYQQALGQGPQFIFQYYREEENGRGNFPPRFSGLQFPNYSSELNVNALELDDSALYLCASSLPGALTGDGELFFGEGSRLTVL.

The CDR3 loop reads CASSTGNYNEQFF. CDR3 nucleotides: TGTGCCAGTTCGACAGGGAACTATAATGAGCAGTTCTTC. The rearrangement joins TRBV9 to TRBJ2-1, with 7 bases lining up with TRBD1. Germline V gives CDR1 SGDLS, CDR2 YYNGEE. The CDR3 is made up of 13 amino acids. Trimming at V came to 8 bases and at J to 7 bases, leaving 9 bases not matched to a gene.

The rearrangement joins TRBV18 to TRBJ1-4; no clear D. V gave up 4 bases and J gave up 8 bases, with 14 bases separating them. The germline V gene has CDR1 KGHSH and CDR2 LQKENI. This CDR3 comprises 14 residues. CDR3 nucleotides: TGTGCCAGCTCACAAGGAGCCCTCTTGGAAAAACTGTTTTTT. Its translation is CASSQGALLEKLFF.

This chain uses TRBV7-9 with TRBJ2-7; 11 bases are a match to TRBD1. This CDR3 has 16 amino acids. J gave up 1 base and V 7 bases, and 9 bases lay outside the gene matches. CDR1 is SEHNR, CDR2 FQNEAQ, per germline (reference sequence). CDR3 nucleotide sequence: TGTGCCAGCACCCCTTCCCGGGACAGGGGGTCCTACGAGCAGTACTTC. Protein product: CASTPSRDRGSYEQYF.

The chain is built from TRBV29-1 and TRBJ1-1; D gene uncertain. The V gene's germline CDR1 is SQVTM and CDR2 ANQGSEA. Deletions cut 4 bases from V and 6 bases from J, with 15 bases between. This CDR3 is 13 amino acids long. Written as DNA, the CDR3 is TGCAGCGTTGTTCCGGGATTTTTCGCTGAAGCTTTCTTT. Its translation is CSVVPGFFAEAFF. The variable domain in full, completed from reference TRBV29-1 and TRBJ1-1, reads SAVISQKPSRDICQRGTSLTIQCQVDSQVTMMFWYRQQPGQSLTLIATANQGSEATYESGFVIDKFPISRPNLTFSTLTVSNMSPEDSSIYLCSVVPGFFAEAFFGQGTRLTVV.

V is TRBV10-2 and J is TRBJ2-1; 9 nucleotides align to TRBD2. Germline loops: CDR1 WSHSY, CDR2 SAAADI. The CDR3 loop spans 14 amino acids. Trimming at V came to 2 bases and at J to 5 bases, leaving 1 base not matched to a gene. The CDR3 DNA sequence: TGCGCCAGCAGTGAGGTAGCGGGGGACAATGAGCAGTTCTTC. Protein sequence: CASSEVAGDNEQFF.

This sequence joins TRBV6-1 and TRBJ2-1, with 8 bases that match TRBD1. From germline, CDR1 is MNHNS and CDR2 SASEGT. J gave up 7 bases and V 2 bases, and 13 bases lay outside the gene matches. This CDR3 is 17 amino acids long. CDR3 loop: CASSEFVWQGANNEQFF. The CDR3, as DNA: TGTGCCAGCAGTGAATTTGTGTGGCAGGGGGCGAATAATGAGCAGTTCTTC.